This TCR beta chain was observed in a study of CD8 T cells in Susac syndrome. CD8+ and CD4+ T cells taken from blood had their TCR beta sequenced. Multiple sclerosis controls were treatment-naive patients with stable or active relapsing-remitting disease. TEMRA cells were FACS-enriched, with CD8+ and CD4+ T cells isolated negatively. Random hexamers primed reverse transcription of about 0.5 to 1 ug RNA. The CDR3 of TCR beta was amplified by immunoSEQ multiplex PCR across 54 Vbeta and 13 Jbeta. TCRdb re-derived calls from the immunoSEQ multiplex PCR reads in MiXCR, one entry per CDR3 protein. The data hold some 450,000 distinct CDR3 sequences, with around 85% observed a single time. The junction had 8 bases not matched to a gene; V was cut back by 2 bases and J by 7 bases. The CDR3 is 14 residues long. Germline V gene data show CDR1 as DFQATT and CDR2 as SNEGSKA (reference sequence).

The rearrangement links TRBV20-1 to TRBJ1-2; 9 bases map to TRBD1. Sequencing was done on a sample of CD8+ T cells from PBMCs. This clonotype was obtained from a human donor with multiple sclerosis. CDR3 DNA sequence: TGCAGTGCTAGAAGGGACAGGGTGGCAAGTGGCTACACCTTC. Translation gives CSARRDRVASGYTF.